These T cell receptor beta chains were read from a single sample in a study of T-cell memory formation after mild COVID-19. TCRdb reprocessed the 5' RACE reads with MiXCR, giving one entry per CDR3 protein. The table shows roughly 350,000 distinct CDR3 sequences, with 25% to 30% occurring only once. Sequencing was done on a sample of PBMCs or a T cell subset sorted from them (not recorded which). These receptors all stem from an adult woman who had mild COVID-19 (a few samples of this study predate the infection). Cell type and time point are not known. Each CDR3 is given without its conserved first and last residue. The D gene is left open where the match is weak.

cdr3_aa v_call d_call
ASSQFSVVVSGANVLT TRBV14 -
ASSESGDETQY TRBV2 -
ASSGQTGSETQY TRBV25-1 TRBD1
ASSFYETETGANVLT TRBV13 -
SARGIETGYEQY TRBV20-1 -
SALQGYEQY TRBV20-1 TRBD1
ASSFSGVNTEAF TRBV5-5 -
ASSSGPNYGYT TRBV12-3/TRBV12-4 -
ASSQDQPGQDEQF TRBV4-1 TRBD1
ASSLSTAIYGYT TRBV5-6 -
ASSVGDTEQF TRBV9 -
ASSQYAGTTNYGYT TRBV14 -
ASSLHDRGWDYGYT TRBV9 TRBD1
ASSRDRGRDNEQF TRBV4-1 TRBD1
ASSPPDNEAF TRBV18 -
ASSLGGRSQPQH TRBV5-1 -
SVGTGLGYEQY TRBV29-1 TRBD1
ASSRHEGPGELF TRBV7-9 -
SAINSGQRNYGYT TRBV20-1 -
SVLAAPNQPQH TRBV29-1 -
ASSVPGLGGGATQY TRBV2 TRBD2
SVEVQNEQF TRBV29-1 -